This T cell receptor beta chain was found in a study of vaccination effects on CD4 cells after COVID-19 (dated by TCRdb to between 2021 and 2024). Context from the whole study: In the ViraFEST assay, PBMC were stimulated with viral peptide pools, and antigen-specific CD4+ T cell clonotypes were then identified by expansion using TCR sequencing. Two doses of either the BNT162b2 or the mRNA-1273 mRNA SARS-CoV-2 vaccine were administered to participants. Some 2 million PBMC per well were cultured in IMDM with 5% human AB serum, about 9.4 IU/ml IL-2 and gentamicin, plus 10 ug/ml peptides. In both COVID-19 convalescent patients and infection-naive vaccine recipients, the study compared SARS-CoV-2 spike-specific CD4+ TCR repertoires from before mRNA vaccination with those from after it. The full study included some 10 COVID-19 convalescent patients and a handful of SARS-CoV-2-naive healthy vaccine recipients. The Oncomine TCR Beta short-read assay on an Illumina iSeq 100 was used to sequence cultures from other donors in the study.

After about 9 days of culture, CD4+ T cells were isolated with the EasySep CD4+ T cell isolation kit. None of the healthy vaccine recipients had a prior SARS-CoV-2 infection, which was confirmed by nucleocapsid antibody tests that came back negative both before and after vaccination. Half of the culture medium was replaced with fresh IL-2-containing medium on days 3 and 7. Unless otherwise noted, each peptide stimulation condition was cultured in triplicate wells. Using Ficoll-Paque Plus gradient centrifugation, PBMC were separated from whole blood and then either used fresh or cryopreserved at -140C. Genomic DNA was extracted from cultured CD4+ T cells with the QIAamp micro DNA kit. This clone was seen only once. The clone's antigen remains unknown. One base away there is no much larger clone; base qualities are not given. Study-wide conclusions, independent of this receptor: At late post-vaccination timepoints, both infection-induced and vaccine-induced clones showed marked clonal contraction, consistent with waning T cell responses. In healthy vaccine recipients, vaccine-induced clones were almost all SARS-CoV-2 mono-reactive, with only 1 of 255 being cross-reactive with common cold coronaviruses. Limitations of the study were the small number of convalescent patients and the absence of early post-infection timepoints.

Per the germline V gene, SNHLY is the CDR1 and FYNNEI is the CDR2. Counted from cysteine to valine, this CDR3 has 14 amino acids. Just CDR3 DNA is preserved here, 42 bases in frame from base 1. Trimming at the junction amounts to 6 bases on V and 2 bases on J, and the germline ends lie 14 bases apart. The library was obtained by the immunoSEQ multiplex PCR assay. DNA from the cultured and isolated CD4+ T cells underwent TCR beta CDR3 sequencing. The source study handled its data this way. Non-productive TCR sequences were removed and reads were trimmed to the CDR3 region, keeping CDR3s of at least 7 amino acids. Antigen-specific clonotypes were identified with the MANAFEST web app by comparing expansion in peptide wells against reference cultures. For clones to be considered positive, expansion at FDR<0.05 versus reference and all other wells, an odds ratio above 5, and a frequency above 0.1% in two replicate wells were required. A clonotype was defined as cross-reactive if the clonotype was significantly expanded both in SARS-CoV-2 spike wells and in at least one common cold coronavirus spike condition. CDR3 similarity was assessed by Levenshtein distance with the stringdist R package, and unrooted trees were built with ape in R 3.6.1. Not all clones reach the TCRdb copy of this immuneACCESS table, which keeps in-frame sequences only. Checked studies attribute under half of the gap to unresolved V genes and leave the rest unexplained. D and trimming come from the DNA, and the V and J calls and clone size come from that table. The sample table lists more than 50,000 clones, 65% to 80% of them with a count of one. The top ten constitute approximately 3% of the sample.

The TCR sequence derives from a human donor who received a COVID-19 vaccine. The input for sequencing was CD4+ T cells from PBMCs cultured without peptide, taken before COVID-19 vaccination. The chain joins TRBV2 to TRBJ2-7; perhaps TRBD1 is the D gene, with 5 bases matching. The DNA sequence follows: TGTGCCAGCAGCGGATTAGGGGATGCCTACGAGCAGTACGTC. Translation gives CASSGLGDAYEQYV.